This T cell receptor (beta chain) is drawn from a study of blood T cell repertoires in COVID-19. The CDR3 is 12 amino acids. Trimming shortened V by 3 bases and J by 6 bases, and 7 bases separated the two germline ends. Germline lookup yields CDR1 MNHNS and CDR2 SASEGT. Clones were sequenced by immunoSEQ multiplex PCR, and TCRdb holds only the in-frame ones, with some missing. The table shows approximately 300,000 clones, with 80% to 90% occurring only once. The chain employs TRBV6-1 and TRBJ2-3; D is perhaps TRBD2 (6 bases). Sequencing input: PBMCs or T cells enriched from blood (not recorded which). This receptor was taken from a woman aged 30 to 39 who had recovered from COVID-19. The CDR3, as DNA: TGTGCCAGCAGTGAGGGGAGGGATACGCAGTATTTT. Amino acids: CASSEGRDTQYF.